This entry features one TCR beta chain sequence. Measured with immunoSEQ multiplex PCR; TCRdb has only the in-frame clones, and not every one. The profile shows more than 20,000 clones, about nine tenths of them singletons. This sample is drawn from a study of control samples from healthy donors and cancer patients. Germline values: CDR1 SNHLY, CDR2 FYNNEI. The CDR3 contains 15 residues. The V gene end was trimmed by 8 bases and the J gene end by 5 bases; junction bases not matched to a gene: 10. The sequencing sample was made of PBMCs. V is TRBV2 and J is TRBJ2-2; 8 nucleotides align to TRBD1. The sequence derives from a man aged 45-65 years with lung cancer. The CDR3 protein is CASGWTGFETGELFF. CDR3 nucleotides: TGTGCCAGCGGGTGGACAGGGTTTGAGACCGGGGAGCTGTTTTTT.